These T cell receptor beta chains were read from a single sample in a study of identical twins. TCRdb re-analysed the 5' RACE reads in MiXCR, keeping a single row per CDR3 protein. Among about 330,000 distinct CDR3 sequences, 12% were seen once, and the ten largest hold roughly 7%. These data were also filed under a second study, of yellow fever vaccine responses in identical twins.

Sequenced: CD8+ T cells sorted from blood. The receptors originated from a woman younger than 30 in good health. CDR3s leave out the opening cysteine and the closing phenylalanine or tryptophan.

j_gene,v_gene,CDR3aa
TRBJ2-1,TRBV27,ASSLSGLGGNNEQF
TRBJ2-1,TRBV27,ASSIVGGVAYNEQF
TRBJ2-1,TRBV20-1,SAGLADSSYNEQF
TRBJ2-3,TRBV5-1,ASSLASGSDTQY
TRBJ2-7,TRBV11-2,ASSFGQGTYEQY
TRBJ2-5,TRBV6-2/TRBV6-3,ASSYSNVQPGLAGGDETQY
TRBJ2-1,TRBV12-3/TRBV12-4,ASSTPINEQF
TRBJ1-2,TRBV12-3/TRBV12-4,ASYGTPSGYT
TRBJ2-7,TRBV5-6,ASSPRRTTYEQY
TRBJ2-3,TRBV12-3/TRBV12-4,ASSLMAGGTDTQY
TRBJ2-2,TRBV27,ASSLDWLAGYTGELF
TRBJ1-5,TRBV28,ASSPTGIQPQH
TRBJ2-2,TRBV7-9,ASSSVVSSGELF
TRBJ2-4,TRBV27,ASSPLAGSTKNIQY
TRBJ2-1,TRBV15,ATSRVGLAGDEQF
TRBJ2-7,TRBV2,ASRILSGNEQY
TRBJ1-1,TRBV11-2,ASSFGVGRRTEAF
TRBJ1-2,TRBV13,ASSPRGRRGYT
TRBJ2-3,TRBV6-2/TRBV6-3,AITGSSTDTQY
TRBJ2-1,TRBV27,ASSWSGINEQF
TRBJ2-2,TRBV9,ASSVASGAYTGELF
TRBJ2-5,TRBV20-1,SANLQGLAGAETQY
TRBJ1-4,TRBV6-5,ASSYSATATNEKLF
TRBJ2-3,TRBV28,ASSLRLAGTDTQY
TRBJ1-1,TRBV9,ASSVVGSGVNTEAF